The text below deals with one TCR beta chain. This clonotype was picked up many times. Its antigen is not yet known. Within one base of it there is no much larger clone, and no base qualities were kept. Stable Graves' hyperthyroidism was defined as the absence of progression to ophthalmopathy over 18 months of follow-up. Hyperthyroidism patients were newly diagnosed, with disease duration under 2 months, and aged 18 to 65 years. The study excluded patients with uncontrolled infections, other autoimmune diseases, pregnancy or lactation. Clinical symptoms, serum thyroxine and TRAb, thyroid ultrasound, and orbital computed tomography formed the basis for the diagnoses. PBMCs were separated from around 9.1 ml of fresh peripheral blood using Ficoll-Paque density gradient centrifugation. Total RNA was extracted using Trizol reagent, and RNA quality was assessed on an Agilent 2100 Bioanalyzer. The sample belongs to a study of T cells in Graves' hyperthyroidism and ophthalmopathy (dated by TCRdb to the late 2010s). Regarding the study in general: Peripheral blood samples were taken at the time of initial diagnosis, prior to any treatment. In addition, the study compared T-cell repertoires in thyroid tissue and in blood from about six Graves' hyperthyroidism patients. The 90 to 100 discovery patients were randomly divided into training and test sets at a 7:3 ratio. According to the paper, TCR Vbeta CDR3 sequencing was carried out on some 130 peripheral blood samples, which came from fewer than 50 ophthalmopathy, under 80 hyperthyroidism and approximately 17 progressor patients. TCR V-J signatures able to tell the groups apart were searched for in a discovery cohort of 95 to 100 patients, of whom over 40 had Graves' ophthalmopathy and 55 to 65 had stable Graves' hyperthyroidism. Whether ophthalmopathy could be predicted prospectively was tested in an independent validation cohort made up of 18 to 20 hyperthyroidism patients plus 17 patients who later progressed to ophthalmopathy. After sampling, hyperthyroidism patients received methimazole starting at 30 mg daily, and ophthalmopathy patients received high-dose intravenous methylprednisolone. Broad study findings and their caveats: In validation, the model predicted progression to ophthalmopathy with roughly 66% sensitivity and less than 75% specificity, a median of roughly seven months before onset. Ophthalmopathy was separated from stable hyperthyroidism by a 13 V-J signature model, with about 88% sensitivity and roughly 81% specificity obtained in cross-validation and 80%/75% obtained in testing. No statistical method was used to fix the sample size in advance, and group allocation was not hidden from the investigators. Blood samples also contained most of the expanded thyroid clonotypes (frequency above 0.001), which suggests that blood repertoires may reflect thyroid immune responses.

Germline trimming: 9 bases from V, 4 bases from J; junction bases outside gene matches: 7. Including cysteine and phenylalanine, the CDR3 has 13 amino acids. Just the 39-base CDR3 DNA is kept, in frame starting at base 1. CDR1 and CDR2 were assigned from the germline V gene (reference sequence) as WNHNN and SYGVQD. TCR beta CDR3 regions were amplified from RNA transcripts. The TCR CDR3 was subjected to a first round of RT-PCR using the HTBI primer set and the Qiagen OneStep RT-PCR kit. Libraries were constructed in a second round of multiplex PCR, after which size selection and purification were carried out. Sequencing of the libraries was done on an Illumina HiSeq2000 using paired-end 100 bp reads. On the authors' methods: SOAPnuke was used to process the raw data, removing reads that contained adapters or uncalled bases, had a mean Phred below 15, or lacked an exact match to the constant primer or identifier. High-quality paired reads were merged with COPE v1.2.5, and unique nucleotide sequences were defined as clonotypes. Clonotypes were aligned to IMGT TRBV, TRBD and TRBJ reference segments using MiTCR v1.1. The analysis included only V-J combinations with a frequency above 0.0001, which together covered 99.2% of the repertoires. A TCS score was defined as the ratio between F50 (clonal expansion) and ExV (chaos), using BLOSUM62-based TCRdist between CDR3 peptides within each V-J. Welch's t-statistics and random forest reduced fewer than 550 V-J features to 13, which were used in a naive Bayes classifier (R e1071). Clones were called with MiXCR by TCRdb after fastp trimmed the public reads at Q25, and only in-frame beta chains were retained. Here each entry gathers all rows of one CDR3 protein and keeps the most common genes and DNA. These V and J calls are TCRdb output, not the study's own analysis. For this sample the table gives 380,000 or so distinct CDR3 sequences, of which more than 11% were detected only once. Together, the top ten hold around 24% of the sample.

Sequenced material: blood. This sequence was found in a woman aged 25-40 years with Graves' hyperthyroidism. The rearranged chain carries TRBV10-1 and TRBJ2-7, with 9 bases in between that match TRBD1. The CDR3 region has the sequence CASSRDREYEQYF. The nucleotide sequence is given as TGCGCCAGTTCCCGGGACAGGGAATACGAGCAGTACTTC.